Below, 20 T cell receptor beta chains from the same sample are listed, as sequenced in a study of CD8 T cells in Susac syndrome. cDNA came from around 0.54 to 1 ug RNA primed by random hexamers. TCRdb re-derived calls from the immunoSEQ multiplex PCR reads in MiXCR, one entry per CDR3 protein. The sample yields tens of thousands of distinct CDR3 sequences, 90% to 95% seen once. The sequenced sample was CD4+ T cells from PBMCs. These receptors were taken from a human donor with Susac syndrome.

The CDR3 nucleotides are TGTGCCAGCAGTTATGGGACAGGGAGACTTAACACTGAAGCTTTCTTT. The encoded protein is CASSYGTGRLNTEAFF. The chain combines TRBV6-2 or TRBV6-3 with TRBJ1-1; TRBD1 aligns across 9 bases. J gave up 2 bases and V 3 bases, and 7 bases lay outside the gene matches. Germline assignment: CDR1 MNHEY and CDR2 SVGEGT. This CDR3 is 16 amino acids long.

The CDR3 nucleotides read TGCAGTGCTAGATATCCGAACACTGAAGCTTTCTTT. This codes for CSARYPNTEAFF. The J gene is TRBJ1-1, the V gene TRBV20-1; D unresolved. Germline V gives CDR1 DFQATT, CDR2 SNEGSKA (reference sequence). Between the trimmed V and J ends, which lost 2 bases and 1 base, there was a span of 5 bases. The CDR3 is made up of 12 amino acids.

The chain couples TRBV7-2 to TRBJ2-7; 8 bases are a match to TRBD1. CDR3 size: 14 residues. Germline V gene sequence: CDR1 SGHTA, CDR2 FQGNSA. Trimming at V came to 6 bases and at J to 5 bases, leaving 9 bases not matched to a gene. Here the CDR3 DNA reads TGTGCCAGCAGTCCACAGGGGGTCTCGGACGAGCAGTACTTC. It translates to CASSPQGVSDEQYF.

The rearrangement uses TRBV28 and TRBJ2-7, with 7 bases identical to TRBD1. V dropped 5 bases and J dropped 6; count of bases not matched to a gene: 10. The length of the CDR3 is 14 residues. Germline V gene data show CDR1 as MDHEN and CDR2 as SYDVKM. The CDR3 DNA reads as TGTGCCAGCAGTCCCGACAGGGATTCTGGCGAGCAGTACTTC. Protein sequence: CASSPDRDSGEQYF.

The genes are TRBV30 and TRBJ2-2; D perhaps matches TRBD1 (6 bases). The V gene lost 8 bases and the J gene lost 1 base, with 17 bases spanning the gap. From germline, CDR1 is GTSNPN and CDR2 SVGIG (reference sequence). The CDR3 spans 15 residues. The CDR3 DNA reads TGTGCCCAAATTTCCGGGACACTGAACACCGGGGAGCTGTTTTTT. As protein: CAQISGTLNTGELFF.

This clonotype was seen just once. The chain recombines TRBV29-1 with TRBJ2-2; D remains unclear. The CDR3 extends over 11 amino acids. Germline loops: CDR1 SQVTM, CDR2 ANQGSEA. Trimming took 1 base from V and 9 from J, leaving 6 bases between them. The CDR3 DNA reads TGCAGCGTTGAAGGAGGCCGGGAGCTGTTTTTT. This sequence encodes CSVEGGRELFF.

The chain recombines TRBV18 with TRBJ2-3; tentative D call: TRBD2 (6 bases). From germline, CDR1 is KGHSH and CDR2 LQKENI. V was trimmed by 3 bases and J by 6 bases, leaving 10 bases between them. This CDR3 has 13 amino acids. In nucleotides, the CDR3 is TGTGCCAGCTCACCGCTCGGAGGGGATACGCAGTATTTT. Protein: CASSPLGGDTQYF.

The CDR3 DNA sequence: TGTGCCAGCAGTTTTAGTTCCCAAGAGACCCAGTACTTC. Translated, it gives CASSFSSQETQYF. The rearrangement joins TRBV27 to TRBJ2-5; D gene unclear. V lost 3 bases and J lost 1, with 6 bases in between. Looked up from germline, CDR1 is MNHEY and CDR2 is SMNVEV (reference sequence). The CDR3 sequence is 13 residues long.

This clonotype was seen only once. V gene TRBV20-1 combines with J gene TRBJ2-7; no reliable D call. Deletions cut 1 base from V and 3 bases from J, with 13 bases between. The CDR3 is 14 amino acids. Per germline, CDR1 DFQATT and CDR2 SNEGSKA (reference sequence). This CDR3 reads CSARVLGRSYEQYF. DNA of the CDR3: TGCAGTGCTAGAGTCCTAGGACGGAGCTACGAGCAGTACTTC.

The sample holds a few counts of this clonotype. The chain uses TRBV11-3 and TRBJ2-2; D unclear. The CDR3 loop spans 14 amino acids. Trimming left V 5 bases short and J 6 bases short, with 13 bases between. Germline assignment: CDR1 SGHNT and CDR2 YENEEA. CDR3 bases: TGTGCCAGCAGCCCCGGAACAGCCGCCGGGGAGCTGTTTTTT. It specifies CASSPGTAAGELFF.

The chain combines TRBV20-1 with TRBJ2-3, with D possibly being TRBD2 (7 bases). V lost 2 bases and J 7 bases, leaving 16 bases between the germline ends. CDR1 and CDR2 from the germline V gene are DFQATT and SNEGSKA (reference sequence). CDR3 length: 14 residues. The CDR3 here is CSARPVRGGYTQYF. In nucleotides, the CDR3 is TGCAGTGCTAGACCCGTAAGGGGGGGATATACGCAGTATTTT.

The chain employs TRBV4-2 and TRBJ1-1; no clear D. Germline V CDR1 and CDR2: LGHNA, YNFKEQ. This CDR3 comprises 13 residues. V was cut by 1 base and J by 7 bases, with 10 bases left in between. CDR3 region: CASSQGWTNEAFF. Written as DNA, the CDR3 is TGTGCCAGCAGCCAAGGTTGGACTAATGAAGCTTTCTTT.

The V and J genes are TRBV19 and TRBJ1-1; TRBD1 agrees at 8 bases. This CDR3 is built from 12 residues. J gave up 8 bases and V 9 bases, and 8 bases lay outside the gene matches. CDR1 is LNHDA, CDR2 SQIVND, per germline (reference sequence). DNA for the CDR3: TGTGCCAGCCTACTTCGGACAGGGGAAGCTTTCTTT. It yields the protein CASLLRTGEAFF. Drawing the rest from reference TRBV19 and TRBJ1-1, the complete variable domain is DGGITQSPKYLFRKEGQNVTLSCEQNLNHDAMYWYRQDPGQGLRLIYYSQIVNDFQKGDIAEGYSVSREKKESFPLTVTSAQKNPTAFYLCASLLRTGEAFFGQGTRLTVV.

DNA of the CDR3: TGTGCCTGGAGCCGCTACGGGACAGTGTCTGGCTACACCTTC. It translates to CAWSRYGTVSGYTF. The V call is TRBV30, the J call TRBJ1-2, with TRBD1 matching over 7 bases. This CDR3 is built from 14 residues. CDR1 is GTSNPN, CDR2 SVGIG, per germline (reference sequence). With 3 bases clipped from V and 7 bases from J, the junction kept 11 bases outside the gene matches.

The chain employs TRBV6-6 and TRBJ2-3; D not certain. V was cut by 2 bases and J by 6 bases, with 3 bases left in between. This CDR3 region has 11 residues. Germline V gene sequence: CDR1 MNHNY, CDR2 SVGAGI (reference sequence). The CDR3 region has the DNA TGTGCCAGCAGTTACATTGATACGCAGTATTTT. This translates into CASSYIDTQYF.

This chain uses TRBV20-1 with TRBJ1-2; possible D gene TRBD1, 6 bases. Germline lookup yields CDR1 DFQATT and CDR2 SNEGSKA (reference sequence). The CDR3 is 14 residues long. Deletions cut 2 bases from V and 6 bases from J, with 16 bases between. The CDR3 coding sequence is TGCAGTGCTAGAATCTGGGGGGGCTTGGATGGCTACACCTTC. Translation: CSARIWGGLDGYTF.

The J gene is TRBJ2-7, the V gene TRBV9; 9 bases line up with TRBD1. The V segment lost 4 bases and the J segment 3 bases; nucleotides outside the gene matches: 11. The germline CDR1 and CDR2 sequences are SGDLS and YYNGEE. The CDR3 spans 16 residues. This CDR3 is CASSFRDRVSLYEQYF. Here the CDR3 DNA reads TGTGCCAGCAGCTTCCGGGACAGGGTCTCTCTCTACGAGCAGTACTTC.

The rearrangement uses TRBV28 and TRBJ1-1; D not resolved. The germline V gene encodes CDR1 MDHEN and CDR2 SYDVKM. The V end was cut by 7 bases, the J end by 3 bases, with 6 bases between. This CDR3 is 11 amino acids long. The CDR3 nucleotides read TGTGCCAGCATCAAGGACACTGAAGCTTTCTTT. Its protein is CASIKDTEAFF.

This clonotype has just one count. The gene calls are TRBV9 and TRBJ1-5; D perhaps matches TRBD1 (5 bases). CDR3 length: 14 amino acids. Per germline, CDR1 SGDLS and CDR2 YYNGEE. V was cut by 0 bases and J by 8 bases, with 12 bases left in between. The CDR3 protein is CASSVGAGQEPQHF. The CDR3 DNA reads as TGTGCCAGCAGCGTAGGGGCAGGGCAGGAGCCCCAGCATTTT.

This chain's CDR3 is CASSLSGQGREQYF. CDR3 bases: TGTGCCAGCAGTTTATCCGGACAGGGTAGGGAGCAGTACTTC. This chain links TRBV12-3 or TRBV12-4 with TRBJ2-7; 8 nucleotides align to TRBD1. The CDR3 loop spans 14 amino acids. V lost 2 bases to trimming and J lost 7 bases; unmatched junction nucleotides: 7.